One and the same sample provided the 11 T cell receptor beta chains below, sequenced in a study of blood T cells in healthy people across ages. Combining a sample-barcoded 5' primer with a J-beta primer mix, a second PCR ran for roughly 6 to 11 cycles. TCRdb ran MiXCR on the 5' RACE reads and lists one entry per CDR3 protein. The sample includes around 820,000 distinct CDR3 sequences, around 25% of them seen just once. Another study also made use of these data, one on T cells of mothers and their children.

Source material: blood. All receptors derive from a boy between 5 and 17 years old in good health.

CDR3 DNA sequence: TGTGCCAGCAGTCGTAAAAGCGGAATTAGCACAGATACGCAGTATTTT. Protein sequence: CASSRKSGISTDTQYF. The rearrangement joins TRBV7-9 to TRBJ2-3; possibly TRBD2 for D (5 bases). The CDR3 contains 16 residues. The germline V and J ends were trimmed by 6 bases and 0 bases, with 16 bases remaining between them. Germline V gives CDR1 SEHNR, CDR2 FQNEAQ (reference sequence).

The gene calls are TRBV4-1 and TRBJ2-1, with TRBD1 identical over 8 bases. The CDR3 extends over 17 amino acids. After removal of 2 bases from V and 1 base from J, the junction contained 7 bases not matched to a gene. CDR1 MGHRA and CDR2 YSYEKL come from the germline V gene. The CDR3 loop is CASSQWQGAGSYNEQFF. CDR3 coding DNA: TGCGCCAGCAGCCAATGGCAGGGGGCCGGATCCTACAATGAGCAGTTCTTC.

The sample holds many counts of this clonotype. This chain links TRBV3-1 with TRBJ2-7; D unclear. The CDR3 has 12 amino acids. The germline V gene has CDR1 LGHDT and CDR2 YNNKEL (reference sequence). V was trimmed by 1 base and J by 0 bases, leaving 1 base between them. Here the CDR3 reads CASSQVSYEQYF. In nucleotides, the CDR3 is TGTGCCAGCAGCCAAGTCTCCTACGAGCAGTACTTC.

V usage is TRBV19 and J usage is TRBJ1-2, with a weak D call TRBD1 (6 bases). With 5 bases removed from V and 8 bases from J, the gap between germline ends came to 15 bases. CDR1 and CDR2 (germline): LNHDA, SQIVND (reference sequence). The CDR3 consists of 13 residues. This CDR3 reads CASSLNDRKGYTF. In DNA form, the CDR3 reads TGTGCCAGTAGTTTAAACGACAGGAAAGGCTACACCTTC.

This clonotype was seen only a few times. The chain links TRBV20-1 to TRBJ2-4, with D unresolved. V was shortened by 1 base and J by 0 bases, with 13 bases between the two germline ends. CDR3 length: 16 residues. CDR1 DFQATT and CDR2 SNEGSKA come from the germline V gene (reference sequence). CDR3 bases: TGCAGTGCTAGAGGGCAAGTCCGCCTAGCCAAAAACATTCAGTACTTC. Encoded protein: CSARGQVRLAKNIQYF.

This sequence joins TRBV20-1 and TRBJ2-7; 9 bases map to TRBD2. The CDR3 totals 15 residues. The germline CDR1 and CDR2 sequences are DFQATT and SNEGSKA (reference sequence). Germline trimming cut 2 bases from V and 0 bases from J; bases unmatched to any gene: 5. CDR3 coding DNA: TGCAGTGCTAGATATAGCGGGGGAAGCTCCTACGAGCAGTACTTC. The encoded protein is CSARYSGGSSYEQYF.

The rearrangement links TRBV20-1 to TRBJ2-7; 7 bases map to TRBD2. The CDR3 length is 12 residues. In germline, CDR1 is DFQATT, CDR2 SNEGSKA (reference sequence). J was trimmed by 2 bases and V by 5 bases; bases with no gene match: 3. The CDR3: CSALTSPYEQYF. The CDR3 bases are TGCAGTGCTCTGACTAGCCCCTACGAGCAGTACTTC.

This chain uses TRBV5-1 with TRBJ2-5; D remains unclear. Trimming cost V 5 bases and J 9 bases, with 26 bases left between them. The CDR3 contains 16 residues. Germline CDR1 SGHRS, CDR2 YFSETQ. CDR3 region: CASREEHQGPGEAQYF. DNA of the CDR3: TGCGCCAGCAGGGAAGAGCATCAAGGCCCAGGCGAGGCCCAGTACTTC.

This sequence joins TRBV7-8 and TRBJ2-6; D unclear. The CDR3 spans 16 residues. The germline CDR1 and CDR2 sequences are SGHVS and FQNEAQ. V gave up 2 bases and J gave up 3 bases, with 11 bases separating them. Here the CDR3 reads CASSLRNTDGANVLTF. The CDR3 bases are TGTGCCAGCAGCTTAAGGAACACGGATGGGGCCAACGTCCTGACTTTC.

The gene calls are TRBV4-3 and TRBJ2-4; 9 bases map to TRBD1. Germline V lookup: CDR1 LGHNA, CDR2 YSLEER. The CDR3 has 17 amino acids. The V and J ends lost 0 bases and 7 bases, in that order; junction bases with no gene match: 10. The CDR3 is CASSQDYVGQGRNIQYF. The CDR3 DNA is TGCGCCAGCAGCCAAGATTATGTCGGACAGGGGAGGAACATTCAGTACTTC.

The chain is built from TRBV20-1 and TRBJ2-5; TRBD2 might be the D (6 bases). Gene TRBJ2-7 matches the end of the DNA better, so the J call may be wrong. The length of the CDR3 is 14 residues. CDR1 and CDR2 from the germline V gene are DFQATT and SNEGSKA (reference sequence). CDR3 in DNA: TGCAGTGCTGTCGCTAGCGCGACCATCTACGAGCAGTACTTC. Translating gives CSAVASATIYEQYF.